The present entry profiles one TCR beta chain with its context. Its antigen is undetermined. The source of the sample is a study of blood T cells in healthy people across ages. V dropped 11 bases and J dropped 1 base, with 15 bases sitting between them. The CDR3 is 14 amino acids. CDR1 is LNHDA, CDR2 SQIVND, per germline (reference sequence). Researchers report isolating at least 6.5 million PBMCs per sample. Study-level results: Shifts in expanded clonotypes may have been confounded by donor CMV status, which was unknown. Diversity was higher, and naive CD4+ cells more numerous, in long-lived donors than in aged donors. PBMC samples, being unsorted, prevented any conclusive comparison of naive and antigen-experienced cells.

With a J-beta primer mix and a sample-barcoded 5' primer, a second PCR ran about 6 to 11 cycles. TCRdb fed the 5' RACE reads into MiXCR, producing one record per CDR3 protein. Of 1,300,000 or so distinct CDR3 sequences listed, approximately 59% are singletons. This sequence was found in a young man in good health. Sequenced sample: blood. The chain recombines TRBV19 with TRBJ2-1; D ambiguous. CDR3 region: CAVKRSPSYNEQFF. In nucleotides, the CDR3 is TGTGCCGTAAAGAGATCGCCATCCTACAATGAGCAGTTCTTC.